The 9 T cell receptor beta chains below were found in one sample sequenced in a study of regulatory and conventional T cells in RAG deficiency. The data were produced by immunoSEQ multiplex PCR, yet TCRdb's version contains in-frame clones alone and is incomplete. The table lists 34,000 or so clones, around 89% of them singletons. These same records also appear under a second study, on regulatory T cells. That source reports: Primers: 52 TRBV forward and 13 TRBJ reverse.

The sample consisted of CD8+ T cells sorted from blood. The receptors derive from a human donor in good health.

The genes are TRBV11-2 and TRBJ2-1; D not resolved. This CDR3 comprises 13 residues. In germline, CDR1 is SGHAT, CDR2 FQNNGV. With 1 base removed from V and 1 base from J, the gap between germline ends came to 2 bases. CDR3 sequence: CASSLGSYNEQFF. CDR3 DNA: TGTGCCAGCAGCTTAGGGTCCTACAATGAGCAGTTCTTC. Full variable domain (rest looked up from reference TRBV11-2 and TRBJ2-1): EAGVAQSPRYKIIEKRQSVAFWCNPISGHATLYWYQQILGQGPKLLIQFQNNGVVDDSQLPKDRFSAERLKGVDSTLKIQPAKLEDSAVYLCASSLGSYNEQFFGPGTRLTVL.

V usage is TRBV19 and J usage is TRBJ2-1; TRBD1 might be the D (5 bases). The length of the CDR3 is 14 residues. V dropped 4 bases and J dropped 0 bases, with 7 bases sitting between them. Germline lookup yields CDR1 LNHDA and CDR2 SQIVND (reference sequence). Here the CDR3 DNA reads TGTGCCAGTAGTACCGACAGCTCCTACAATGAGCAGTTCTTC. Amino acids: CASSTDSSYNEQFF.

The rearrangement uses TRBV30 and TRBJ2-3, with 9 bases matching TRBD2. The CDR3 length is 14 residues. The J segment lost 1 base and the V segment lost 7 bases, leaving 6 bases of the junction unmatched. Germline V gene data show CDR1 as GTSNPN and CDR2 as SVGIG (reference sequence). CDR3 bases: TGTGCCTCCGACATAGCGGGGGGCACAGATACGCAGTATTTT. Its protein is CASDIAGGTDTQYF. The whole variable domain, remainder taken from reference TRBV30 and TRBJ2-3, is SQTIHQWPATLVQPVGSPLSLECTVEGTSNPNLYWYRQAAGRGLQLLFYSVGIGQISSEVPQNLSASRPQDRQFILSSKKLLLSDSGFYLCASDIAGGTDTQYFGPGTRLTVL.

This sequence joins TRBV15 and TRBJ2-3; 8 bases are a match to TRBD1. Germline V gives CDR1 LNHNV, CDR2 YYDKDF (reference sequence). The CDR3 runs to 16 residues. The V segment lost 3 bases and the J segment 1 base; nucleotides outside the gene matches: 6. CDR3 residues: CATSRGDRGGTDTQYF. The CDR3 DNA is TGTGCCACCAGCAGGGGCGACAGGGGAGGCACAGATACGCAGTATTTT.

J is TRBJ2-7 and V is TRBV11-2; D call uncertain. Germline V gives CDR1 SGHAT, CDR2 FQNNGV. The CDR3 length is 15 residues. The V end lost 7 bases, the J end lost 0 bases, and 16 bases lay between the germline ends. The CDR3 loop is CASNHGPMSSYEQYF. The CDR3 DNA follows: TGTGCCAGCAACCACGGACCGATGAGCTCCTACGAGCAGTACTTC.

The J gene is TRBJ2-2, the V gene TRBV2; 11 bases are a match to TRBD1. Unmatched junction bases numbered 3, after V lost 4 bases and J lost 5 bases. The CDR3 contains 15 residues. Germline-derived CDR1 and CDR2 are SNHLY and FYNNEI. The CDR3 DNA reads TGTGCCAGCAGTGGGACAGGGGGCTGGACCGGGGAGCTGTTTTTT. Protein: CASSGTGGWTGELFF.

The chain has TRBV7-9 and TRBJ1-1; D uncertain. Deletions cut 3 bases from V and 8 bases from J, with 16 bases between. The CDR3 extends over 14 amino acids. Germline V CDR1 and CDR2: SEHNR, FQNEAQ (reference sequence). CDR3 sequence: CASSLFDYGEEAFF. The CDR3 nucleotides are TGTGCCAGCAGCTTGTTCGATTATGGAGAAGAAGCTTTCTTT.

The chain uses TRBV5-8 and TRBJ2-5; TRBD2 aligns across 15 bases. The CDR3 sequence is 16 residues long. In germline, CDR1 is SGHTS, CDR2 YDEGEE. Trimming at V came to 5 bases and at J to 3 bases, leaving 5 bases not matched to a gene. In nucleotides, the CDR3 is TGTGCCAGCAGTCTCGGACTAGCGGGGGGGAAAGAGACCCAGTACTTC. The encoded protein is CASSLGLAGGKETQYF.

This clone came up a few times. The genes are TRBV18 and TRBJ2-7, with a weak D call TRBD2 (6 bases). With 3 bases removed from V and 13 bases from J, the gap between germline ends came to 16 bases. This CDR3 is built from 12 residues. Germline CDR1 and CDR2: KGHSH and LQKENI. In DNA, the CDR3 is TGTGCCAGCTCACCGCGCGGGGACGGGCAATACTTC. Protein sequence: CASSPRGDGQYF.